What follows describes a single T cell receptor (beta chain). The data were obtained in a study of radiation and T cells in renal cell carcinoma. Trimming at V came to 7 bases and at J to 1 base, leaving 3 bases not matched to a gene. The V gene's germline CDR1 is SQVTM and CDR2 ANQGSEA. The CDR3 consists of 12 residues. The repertoire was sequenced with immunoSEQ multiplex PCR; TCRdb's copy has only in-frame clones and lacks some. Here the sample spans around 180,000 clones, 88% being singletons. Time point denoted: blood 4 weeks post-SBRT, at nephrectomy. Specified treatment: 15 Gy SBRT to primary tumor, nephrectomy 4 weeks later.

V and J are TRBV29-1 and TRBJ1-1; 7 nucleotides match TRBD1. The material sequenced was blood, taken from a patient whose treatment included radiotherapy and nephrectomy. This TCR came from a woman aged 50 to 60 with renal cell carcinoma. Here the CDR3 reads CSGGQTNTEAFF. DNA of the CDR3: TGCAGCGGGGGACAGACGAACACTGAAGCTTTCTTT.